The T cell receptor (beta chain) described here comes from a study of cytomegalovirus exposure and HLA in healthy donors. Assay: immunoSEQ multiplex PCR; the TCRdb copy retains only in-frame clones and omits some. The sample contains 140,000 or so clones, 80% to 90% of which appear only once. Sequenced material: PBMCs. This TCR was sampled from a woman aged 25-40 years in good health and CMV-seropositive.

CDR3 DNA: TGTGCCAGCACCACCGCCTCCCTCCTCGACAACGTCCGGTATGGCTACACCTTC. Encoded protein: CASTTASLLDNVRYGYTF. The chain combines TRBV28 with TRBJ1-2; D unresolved. The CDR3 extends over 18 amino acids. Trimming pared 7 bases from V and 5 bases from J, leaving 29 bases between. CDR1 is MDHEN and CDR2 is SYDVKM in the germline V gene.